What follows are 21 T cell receptor beta chains derived from one specimen sequenced in a study of OX40 agonist ivuxolimab in advanced cancers. Using immunoSEQ multiplex PCR, the repertoire was profiled, and TCRdb retains in-frame clones only, with some absent. The sample has roughly 19,000 clones, approximately 85% seen once; the top ten hold 25% to 40%. Material: CD4+ or CD8+ T cells sorted from blood, obtained in a trial of the OX40 agonist ivuxolimab. These receptors originate from an adult with an advanced solid tumor such as melanoma, head and neck, liver or kidney cancer.

This rearrangement joins TRBV18 to TRBJ2-3; D not certain. Germline loops: CDR1 KGHSH, CDR2 LQKENI. This CDR3 has 14 residues. Trimming removed 3 bases from V and 0 bases from J, with 7 bases in between. CDR3 in DNA: TGTGCCAGCTCACCTGGGGATAGCACAGATACGCAGTATTTT. Protein sequence: CASSPGDSTDTQYF.

J is TRBJ1-5 and V is TRBV7-2; no clear D gene. V was clipped by 3 bases and J by 5 bases, with 8 bases between them. This CDR3 is 13 amino acids long. CDR1 and CDR2 from the germline V gene are SGHTA and FQGNSA. This chain's CDR3 is CASSFLKDQPQHF. CDR3 DNA: TGTGCCAGCAGCTTCTTAAAGGATCAGCCCCAGCATTTT.

The chain recombines TRBV5-1 with TRBJ2-7; 9 bases are a match to TRBD1. The V gene's germline CDR1 is SGHRS and CDR2 YFSETQ. V lost 0 bases, J lost 3 bases, and 4 bases stayed unmatched. The CDR3 extends over 15 amino acids. CDR3 residues: CASSLDGTGNYEQYF. DNA of the CDR3: TGCGCCAGCAGCTTGGATGGGACAGGGAACTACGAGCAGTACTTC.

This clone has just a few counts. Written as DNA, the CDR3 is TGTGCCAGCAGCTTAAGCCTGGGCGGGTATGGCTACACCTTC. This gives the protein CASSLSLGGYGYTF. The chain recombines TRBV7-2 with TRBJ1-2; unclear D gene. Germline values: CDR1 SGHTA, CDR2 FQGNSA. The CDR3 runs 14 residues. V lost 2 bases and J lost 5, with 12 bases in between.

The sample holds one count of this clone. This chain joins TRBV5-1 and TRBJ2-7; the D gene is possibly TRBD2 (7 bases). V was trimmed by 4 bases and J by 5 bases, leaving 19 bases between them. Looked up from germline, CDR1 is SGHRS and CDR2 is YFSETQ. The CDR3 is made up of 15 amino acids. CDR3 sequence reads: CASSHRGPGRDEQYF. CDR3 nucleotide sequence: TGCGCCAGCAGCCACCGGGGGCCGGGGAGGGACGAGCAGTACTTC. Filled out from reference TRBV5-1 and TRBJ2-7, the complete variable domain reads KAGVTQTPRYLIKTRGQQVTLSCSPISGHRSVSWYQQTPGQGLQFLFEYFSETQRNKGNFPGRFSGRQFSNSRSEMNVSTLELGDSALYLCASSHRGPGRDEQYFGPGTRLTVT.

The chain has TRBV7-9 and TRBJ1-4; no definite D call. Germline CDR1 is SEHNR and CDR2 is FQNEAQ (reference sequence). The CDR3 has 14 residues. V lost 8 bases to trimming and J lost 8 bases, with 18 bases between them. CDR3 loop: CASGAGNIGEKLFF. CDR3 DNA: TGTGCCAGCGGAGCCGGGAACATCGGGGAAAAACTGTTTTTT. Filled out from reference TRBV7-9 and TRBJ1-4, the complete variable domain reads DTGVSQNPRHKITKRGQNVTFRCDPISEHNRLYWYRQTLGQGPEFLTYFQNEAQLEKSRLLSDRFSAERPKGSFSTLEIQRTEQGDSAMYLCASGAGNIGEKLFFGSGTQLSVL.

This clone was seen just once. The chain has TRBV27 and TRBJ2-7; no firm D call. Germline CDR1 MNHEY, CDR2 SMNVEV (reference sequence). The V gene lost 0 bases and the J gene lost 0 bases, with 6 bases spanning the gap. The CDR3 length is 14 residues. This chain's CDR3 is CASSLSADSYEQYF. The CDR3 nucleotides read TGTGCCAGCAGTTTATCGGCTGACTCCTACGAGCAGTACTTC.

The chain has TRBV7-9 and TRBJ2-1, with D uncertain. The V gene lost 2 bases and the J gene lost 6 bases, with 11 bases spanning the gap. The CDR3 is 14 residues long. Germline V gene data show CDR1 as SEHNR and CDR2 as FQNEAQ (reference sequence). CDR3 in DNA: TGTGCCAGCAGCTTAAGTCGGCAGATCAATGAGCAGTTCTTC. Protein: CASSLSRQINEQFF.

This clone was recorded once. The chain has TRBV30 and TRBJ2-7; TRBD1 matches 7 bases. Germline CDR1 is GTSNPN and CDR2 is SVGIG (reference sequence). The CDR3 is 12 residues long. V shed 8 bases and J 5 bases; nucleotides not matched to a gene: 9. The CDR3: CATNRGTDEQYF. CDR3 sequence (DNA): TGTGCCACCAACAGGGGCACTGACGAGCAGTACTTC.

Regarding this clone: One junction end does not reproduce the germline sequence, and a read error may be involved. This sequence joins TRBV29-1 and TRBJ2-3, with D unresolved. The CDR3 is 14 amino acids. The germline V gene encodes CDR1 SQVTM and CDR2 ANQGSEA. As DNA, the CDR3 is TGCAGCGTTGAAGGGGTTGAGCACACAGATACAGTGGGGTTT. Amino acids: CSVEGVEHTDTVGF.

CDR3 in DNA: TGTGCCAGCAGCTCATTCGGGTCGGGGCATGAGCAGTTCTTC. Its translation is CASSSFGSGHEQFF. The V call is TRBV11-2, the J call TRBJ2-1; either TRBD1 or TRBD2 may fit D (5 bases each). Germline V gene sequence: CDR1 SGHAT, CDR2 FQNNGV. The CDR3 sequence is 14 residues long. Trimming removed 4 bases from V and 8 bases from J, with 15 bases in between.

The CDR3 sequence: CASSAGQETQYF. CDR3 DNA sequence: TGTGCCAGCAGCGCAGGGCAAGAGACCCAGTACTTC. This chain joins TRBV27 and TRBJ2-5, with a possible D match to TRBD1 (5 bases). V shed 6 bases and J shed 2 bases, with 7 bases lying between them. Germline V CDR1 and CDR2: MNHEY, SMNVEV (reference sequence). The CDR3 is 12 residues long.

This chain connects TRBV9 to TRBJ2-5; possible D gene TRBD1, 5 bases. The ends were cut back, 0 bases at V and 2 bases at J, with 17 bases in the middle. CDR3 length equals 17 residues. Germline lookup yields CDR1 SGDLS and CDR2 YYNGEE. CDR3 loop: CASSVAGHRLRQETQYF. CDR3 in DNA: TGTGCCAGCAGCGTAGCTGGGCACAGGTTAAGGCAAGAGACCCAGTACTTC.

V is TRBV27 and J is TRBJ2-1; D ambiguous. The ends were cut back, 5 bases at V and 6 bases at J, with 11 bases in the middle. In germline, CDR1 is MNHEY, CDR2 SMNVEV (reference sequence). The length of the CDR3 is 13 residues. The CDR3 loop reads CASSPTGTNEQFF. The CDR3 DNA reads as TGTGCCAGCAGTCCGACCGGAACCAATGAGCAGTTCTTC.

The V call is TRBV18, the J call TRBJ2-7; 7 bases are shared with TRBD1. Trimming at V came to 3 bases and at J to 0 bases, leaving 5 bases not matched to a gene. Germline V gives CDR1 KGHSH, CDR2 LQKENI. This CDR3 is built from 15 residues. CDR3 amino acids: CASSPGQELSYEQYF. In DNA, the CDR3 is TGTGCCAGCTCACCCGGACAGGAGCTCTCCTACGAGCAGTACTTC.

V and J are TRBV4-2 and TRBJ2-7; no clear D gene. V gave up 0 bases and J gave up 2 bases, with 8 bases separating them. The CDR3 is 14 amino acids. Germline-derived CDR1 and CDR2 are LGHNA and YNFKEQ. The CDR3 protein is CASSQEGRTYEQYF. CDR3 DNA: TGTGCCAGCAGCCAAGAGGGCAGAACCTACGAGCAGTACTTC.

The gene calls are TRBV30 and TRBJ1-2, with 11 positions matching TRBD1. Trimming cost V 3 bases and J 6 bases; bases outside gene matches: 6. This CDR3 is built from 14 residues. Germline CDR1 is GTSNPN and CDR2 is SVGIG (reference sequence). CDR3 DNA: TGTGCCTGGAGACCGGGACAGGGGGGCCATGGCTACACCTTC. The encoded protein is CAWRPGQGGHGYTF.

This clone was picked up a small number of times. V and J are TRBV2 and TRBJ1-1; D is ambiguous. Trimming stripped 2 bases from V and 3 bases from J, with 7 bases between. CDR3 size: 13 residues. The germline V gene has CDR1 SNHLY and CDR2 FYNNEI. The CDR3 nucleotides are TGTGCCAGCAGTGAAAGGGCATACACTGAAGCTTTCTTT. Protein sequence: CASSERAYTEAFF.

The V call is TRBV21-1, the J call TRBJ1-2; the listed D gene, TRBD1, was not tested against the DNA. TRBV21-1 is marked as a pseudogene. This CDR3 comprises 16 residues. Written as DNA, the CDR3 is TGTGCCAGCGGATATTTGGGACAGGGTAGGAAGAATGGCTACACCTTC. This sequence encodes CASGYLGQGRKNGYTF.

The J gene is TRBJ2-1, the V gene TRBV27, with 8 positions matching TRBD2. Germline loops: CDR1 MNHEY, CDR2 SMNVEV (reference sequence). This CDR3 comprises 13 residues. Trimming cost V 7 bases and J 11 bases; bases outside gene matches: 10. CDR3 sequence reads: CASNSGGGQKQFF. The CDR3 bases are TGTGCCAGCAACAGCGGGGGAGGGCAGAAGCAGTTCTTC.

CDR3 nucleotides: TGTGCCAGCAGCTTAGACCCGGGACAGGGTGAAGCTTTCTTT. It yields the protein CASSLDPGQGEAFF. This chain connects TRBV7-6 to TRBJ1-1, with 9 bases matching TRBD1. Germline assignment: CDR1 SGHVS and CDR2 FNYEAQ. The CDR3 is 14 residues long. The junction had 4 bases not matched to a gene; V was cut back by 1 base and J by 7 bases. Full variable domain (missing parts from reference TRBV7-6 and TRBJ1-1): GAGVSQSPRYKVTKRGQDVALRCDPISGHVSLYWYRQALGQGPEFLTYFNYEAQQDKSGLPNDRFSAERPEGSISTLTIQRTEQRDSAMYRCASSLDPGQGEAFFGQGTRLTVV.